These 7 T cell receptor beta chains were sequenced from one sample in a study of identical twins. TCRdb re-derived calls from the 5' RACE reads in MiXCR, one entry per CDR3 protein. The sample records some 440,000 distinct CDR3 sequences, roughly 24% being singletons. The sample also formed part of further work on T cells expressing NK-cell markers.

The specimen sequenced was CD4+ T cells sorted from blood. All receptors come from a young woman in good health.

The chain is built from TRBV11-2 and TRBJ1-6; 10 nucleotides align to TRBD1. Unmatched junction bases numbered 8, after V lost 0 bases and J lost 9 bases. The CDR3 totals 17 residues. Germline V lookup: CDR1 SGHAT, CDR2 FQNNGV. The CDR3 sequence is CASSLDRQGASGSPLHF. The CDR3 DNA sequence: TGTGCCAGCAGCTTAGATCGACAGGGGGCCTCCGGTTCACCCCTCCACTTT.

This chain joins TRBV20-1 and TRBJ1-2; possibly TRBD1 for D (5 bases). Germline assignment: CDR1 DFQATT and CDR2 SNEGSKA (reference sequence). V was clipped by 2 bases and J by 7 bases, with 23 bases between them. This CDR3 has 16 amino acids. The CDR3 sequence: CSARRGPTLSSFGYTF. The CDR3 nucleotides are TGCAGTGCTAGACGGGGACCGACGTTATCGAGTTTTGGCTACACCTTC.

This clonotype has only a few counts. The chain has TRBV20-1 and TRBJ2-3; 16 bases line up with TRBD2. The CDR3 loop spans 18 amino acids. The V gene end was trimmed by 6 bases and the J gene end by 4 bases; junction bases not matched to a gene: 13. Germline lookup yields CDR1 DFQATT and CDR2 SNEGSKA (reference sequence). The CDR3 reads CSANSGTSGRVFADTQYF. The DNA of the CDR3 is TGCAGTGCGAATTCCGGGACTAGCGGGAGGGTCTTCGCAGATACGCAGTATTTT.

This clonotype has more than one count but fewer than ten. The chain has TRBV7-8 and TRBJ2-2; D perhaps matches TRBD1 (6 bases). This CDR3 is 13 amino acids long. V shed 5 bases and J shed 5 bases, with 9 bases lying between them. The germline V gene encodes CDR1 SGHVS and CDR2 FQNEAQ. In nucleotides, the CDR3 is TGTGCCAGCAGCACCGACAGGACCGGGGAGCTGTTTTTT. Translating gives CASSTDRTGELFF.

This clonotype has more than one count but fewer than ten. The chain recombines TRBV5-1 with TRBJ2-1; possible D gene TRBD1, 5 bases. V was clipped by 0 bases and J by 5 bases, with 9 bases between them. Germline assignment: CDR1 SGHRS and CDR2 YFSETQ. This CDR3 comprises 14 residues. CDR3 protein: CASSLGGRDNEQFF. CDR3 nucleotide sequence: TGCGCCAGCAGCTTGGGGGGCCGAGACAATGAGCAGTTCTTC.

This clonotype came up a few times. This chain links TRBV7-9 with TRBJ2-1; TRBD1 is a possible D gene (6 bases). The CDR3 has 14 amino acids. Trimming took 7 bases from V and 11 from J, leaving 21 bases between them. Germline CDR1 and CDR2: SEHNR and FQNEAQ (reference sequence). CDR3 sequence reads: CASTVDRQDLKQFF. In DNA, the CDR3 is TGTGCCAGCACCGTCGACAGGCAGGACCTTAAGCAGTTCTTC.

The table lists this clonotype with a few counts. The rearrangement joins TRBV10-3 to TRBJ2-1; the D gene is possibly TRBD2 (6 bases). The CDR3 contains 15 residues. With 6 bases removed from V and 0 bases from J, the gap between germline ends came to 12 bases. Per germline, CDR1 ENHRY and CDR2 SYGVKD. CDR3 nucleotide sequence: TGTGCCATCAGCGTAGCGGAGAGCTCCTACAATGAGCAGTTCTTC. This translates into CAISVAESSYNEQFF.